This TCR beta chain was recovered during a study of blood T cell repertoires in COVID-19. Study-level information: Samples of COVID-19 (acute and convalescent) were obtained from the United States, Italy and Spain. PBMCs, B-cell-depleted T cells, or T cells were the source of the cDNA or gDNA that made up the material.

Source study methods: Reference gene primers were amplified, and this amplification served to estimate nucleated cell counts. The repertoire was sequenced with immunoSEQ multiplex PCR; TCRdb's copy has only in-frame clones and lacks some. The V and J calls and clone size were taken over from that table, and D and trimming were inferred from the DNA. The table shows 100,000 or so clones, with 70% to 90% occurring only once. V lost 5 bases to trimming and J lost 0 bases; unmatched junction nucleotides: 10. The CDR3 totals 17 residues. Germline V gene sequence: CDR1 SEHNR, CDR2 FQNEAQ (reference sequence).

This clonotype was obtained from a man in his 60s with acute or convalescent COVID-19. Sequenced: peripheral blood. The chain recombines TRBV7-9 with TRBJ1-1; 9 bases map to TRBD1. The CDR3 loop is CASSGTGLYSVNTEAFF. CDR3 nucleotides: TGTGCCAGCAGCGGGACAGGGCTCTATTCGGTGAACACTGAAGCTTTCTTT.